This T cell receptor (beta chain) was observed in a study of T cells after yellow fever vaccination. The study's findings and limits: A faster peak, day 5 versus 15, was reached by the weaker secondary response. Abundant clonotypes from the bulk population could contaminate FACS-sorted repertoires. CD4 and CD8 compartments shared a small share of clonotypes, likely from convergent recombination.

CDR1 is LGHNA and CDR2 is YSLEER in the germline V gene. The V end was cut by 0 bases, the J end by 2 bases, with 14 bases between. This CDR3 contains 17 residues. This clonotype was found many times. Its antigen is not identified. UMIs were added to TCR cDNA along with a universal primer site when it was made by 5'RACE template switching. TCRdb independently ran MiXCR on the 5' RACE reads; one entry per CDR3 protein. In the table there are roughly 150,000 distinct CDR3 sequences, around 7% of which are singletons. The sequence derives from a man between 18 and 29 years old who received the YFV17D yellow fever vaccine. This specimen was CD4+ T cells sorted from PBMCs, taken 5 days after the first yellow fever vaccination. This rearrangement joins TRBV4-3 to TRBJ1-3; D ambiguous. Here the CDR3 reads CASSQDRLGRAGNTIYF. CDR3 nucleotides: TGCGCCAGCAGCCAAGATCGACTCGGGCGTGCTGGAAACACCATATATTTT.